This entry lists 22 T cell receptor beta chains sequenced from one sample in a study of response to subunit inactivated influenza vaccine (dated 2018 in TCRdb). The receptor library was made with RT-PCR. The data were produced on an Illumina HiSeq 2500. Starting from the raw public reads, TCRdb applied fastp trimming at Q25, assembled clones with MiXCR and retained in-frame beta chains. Merged by CDR3 protein, the rows form single entries marked with the most common genes and DNA. The sample yields 600,000 to 850,000 distinct CDR3 sequences; approximately 14% were counted once. 7.5% to 8% of the sample goes to the ten largest clones. This material consisted of PBMCs from blood, taken around two weeks before vaccination. The receptors were gathered from a man aged 50 to 60 who received an inactivated influenza vaccine. Donor details come from another sample of the same person, matched by shared clones.

This clonotype has more than one count but fewer than ten. The rearrangement joins TRBV10-3 to TRBJ2-7; 9 bases fit TRBD1. Germline assignment: CDR1 ENHRY and CDR2 SYGVKD. J lost 2 bases, V lost 5 bases, and 4 bases had no gene match. The CDR3 is 14 amino acids. DNA for the CDR3: TGTGCCATCAGTCCCAGGACAGGGGCCTACGAGCAGTACTTC. Translating it yields CAISPRTGAYEQYF.

The chain couples TRBV29-1 to TRBJ2-7; 8 nucleotides match TRBD2. The CDR3 has 14 amino acids. J lost 3 bases, V lost 5 bases, and 9 bases had no gene match. Germline CDR1 SQVTM, CDR2 ANQGSEA. The CDR3 nucleotides are TGCAGCGTTCTGATCCGGGAGGGCAGCTACGAGCAGTACTTC. This codes for CSVLIREGSYEQYF.

As regards this clonotype: At one end the junction does not follow the germline gene, possibly because of a read error. This chain uses TRBV4-2 with TRBJ2-7, with 7 bases fitting TRBD2. Germline-derived CDR1 and CDR2 are LGHNA and YNFKEQ. This CDR3 contains 15 residues. CDR3 DNA: TGTGCCAGCAGCCAAGAGGGGGGGGGTCCCTACGAGCTGTACTTC. Translation: CASSQEGGGPYELYF.

The V gene is TRBV18, the J gene TRBJ2-2, with D unresolved. V lost 0 bases to trimming and J lost 3 bases, with 11 bases between them. There are 16 residues in the CDR3. Germline CDR1 is KGHSH and CDR2 is LQKENI. CDR3 nucleotides: TGTGCCAGCTCACCACCGACGGGCCGCGACACCGGGGAGCTGTTTTTT. Protein: CASSPPTGRDTGELFF.

This clonotype has at least ten counts. The V call is TRBV14, the J call TRBJ2-4, with unresolved D. V was trimmed by 5 bases and J by 0 bases, leaving 14 bases between them. This CDR3 region has 16 residues. Germline CDR1 is SGHDN and CDR2 is FVKESK. This chain's CDR3 is CASSKGPSPAKNIQYF. CDR3 DNA sequence: TGTGCCAGCAGCAAAGGACCCTCCCCAGCCAAAAACATTCAGTACTTC.

This sequence joins TRBV6-1 and TRBJ1-5; TRBD1 matches 7 bases. This CDR3 has 16 residues. Germline CDR1 MNHNS, CDR2 SASEGT. Trimming at V came to 5 bases and at J to 4 bases, leaving 11 bases not matched to a gene. CDR3 loop: CASSLGQASNNQPQHF. The CDR3 coding sequence is TGTGCCAGCAGTCTCGGACAGGCCAGTAATAATCAGCCCCAGCATTTT.

V is TRBV12-3 or TRBV12-4 and J is TRBJ2-1; 7 bases map to TRBD2. V lost 3 bases to trimming and J lost 4 bases; unmatched junction nucleotides: 6. CDR3 size: 15 residues. The DNA for the CDR3 is TGTGCCAGCAGTTTGGGCTCGGGACTATACAATGAGCAGTTCTTC. This codes for CASSLGSGLYNEQFF.

This clonotype has just a few counts. The chain recombines TRBV7-9 with TRBJ2-1; tentative D call: TRBD1 (5 bases). The CDR3 length is 15 residues. V lost 5 bases, J lost 4 bases, and 15 bases lay in between. Per the germline V gene, CDR1 is SEHNR and CDR2 is FQNEAQ (reference sequence). The CDR3 spells CASSPWGQGYNEQFF. The CDR3 nucleotides are TGTGCCAGCAGCCCATGGGGCCAGGGTTACAATGAGCAGTTCTTC.

This chain uses TRBV3-1 with TRBJ2-5, with D unclear. The germline V gene encodes CDR1 LGHDT and CDR2 YNNKEL (reference sequence). V gave up 2 bases and J gave up 7 bases, with 11 bases separating them. The CDR3 is 13 amino acids. The CDR3 spells CASSQRTSGTQYF. CDR3 bases: TGTGCCAGCAGCCAAAGGACCTCGGGGACCCAGTACTTC.

This clonotype has a handful of counts. The V call is TRBV5-5, the J call TRBJ2-7; 9 bases map to TRBD1. Germline V CDR1 and CDR2: SGHKS, YYEKEE (reference sequence). Unmatched junction bases numbered 5, after V lost 2 bases and J lost 5 bases. The CDR3 consists of 14 residues. CDR3 amino acids: CASSFRTGEHEQYF. CDR3 sequence (DNA): TGTGCCAGCAGCTTCCGGACAGGGGAACACGAGCAGTACTTC. Full variable domain (remainder filled in from reference TRBV5-5 and TRBJ2-7): DAGVTQSPTHLIKTRGQQVTLRCSPISGHKSVSWYQQVLGQGPQFIFQYYEKEERGRGNFPDRFSARQFPNYSSELNVNALLLGDSALYLCASSFRTGEHEQYFGPGTRLTVT.

This clonotype appeared a few times. The chain joins TRBV4-2 to TRBJ1-4; 8 bases are a match to TRBD1. V trimming: 0 bases; J trimming: 8 bases; junction bases outside the gene matches: 11. In germline, CDR1 is LGHNA, CDR2 YNFKEQ. The CDR3 covers 17 residues. DNA of the CDR3: TGTGCCAGCAGCCAAGATTGGGTTGGACAGGGAGGCGAAAAACTGTTTTTT. It yields the protein CASSQDWVGQGGEKLFF.

This clonotype has more than one count but fewer than ten. V usage is TRBV28 and J usage is TRBJ2-3; D unclear. CDR3 length equals 15 residues. The germline V gene has CDR1 MDHEN and CDR2 SYDVKM. V shed 5 bases and J shed 2 bases, with 14 bases lying between them. CDR3 sequence reads: CASSQNPGLTDTQYF. As DNA, the CDR3 is TGTGCCAGCAGTCAGAACCCGGGCCTCACAGATACGCAGTATTTT.

The chain couples TRBV12-3 or TRBV12-4 to TRBJ1-3, with 8 positions matching TRBD1. This CDR3 region has 15 residues. V lost 4 bases and J lost 2; bases outside the gene matches: 4. The CDR3 DNA sequence: TGTGCCAGCAGTTCCACAGGGGGAGCTGGAAACACCATATATTTT. Protein: CASSSTGGAGNTIYF.

This clonotype was seen a few times. The chain links TRBV20-1 to TRBJ2-5; D is perhaps TRBD2 (6 bases). CDR1 is DFQATT and CDR2 is SNEGSKA in the germline V gene (reference sequence). V gave up 0 bases and J gave up 1 base, with 9 bases separating them. The CDR3 consists of 14 residues. The CDR3 spells CSARDVAAQETQYF. The CDR3 DNA reads as TGCAGTGCTAGAGACGTAGCGGCCCAAGAGACCCAGTACTTC.

This clonotype was seen at least ten times. The chain carries TRBV4-1 and TRBJ1-2; D remains unclear. The V gene's germline CDR1 is MGHRA and CDR2 YSYEKL. The CDR3 loop spans 14 amino acids. V lost 6 bases and J 2 bases, leaving 13 bases between the germline ends. The CDR3 nucleotides are TGCGCCAGCAGACCGTCCGCCCTCAACTATGGCTACACCTTC. Its protein product is CASRPSALNYGYTF.

This clonotype was counted between two and nine times. This chain connects TRBV12-3 or TRBV12-4 to TRBJ1-1, with 10 bases that match TRBD1. The CDR3 is 15 residues long. The V segment lost 6 bases and the J segment 2 bases; nucleotides outside the gene matches: 6. The CDR3 DNA sequence: TGTGCCAGCAGGCGCGACAGGGGGCAAAACACTGAAGCTTTCTTT. Its protein is CASRRDRGQNTEAFF.

The V and J genes are TRBV5-1 and TRBJ1-1, with 8 bases identical to TRBD1. The V gene's germline CDR1 is SGHRS and CDR2 YFSETQ. V shed 0 bases, J shed 4 bases, and the junction held 5 bases outside the gene matches. The CDR3 runs 15 residues. The CDR3 sequence is CASSLEVQGGTEAFF. The CDR3 nucleotides are TGCGCCAGCAGCTTGGAGGTACAGGGGGGCACTGAAGCTTTCTTT.

The CDR3 region has the DNA TGCAGTGCTAGTCCCCCGGGCCCCCGCTCCTACGAGCAGTACTTC. Translating gives CSASPPGPRSYEQYF. V and J are TRBV20-1 and TRBJ2-7, with D unresolved. Per germline, CDR1 DFQATT and CDR2 SNEGSKA (reference sequence). V gave up 3 bases and J gave up 0 bases, with 15 bases separating them. The CDR3 has 15 amino acids.

A few counts support this clonotype. The V gene is TRBV7-2, the J gene TRBJ1-5, with D unclear. CDR1 and CDR2 (germline): SGHTA, FQGNSA. Trimming removed 1 base at V and 2 bases at J, with 9 bases between. The CDR3 covers 15 residues. DNA for the CDR3: TGTGCCAGCAGCTTAGTCCGGGGAGGCAATCAGCCCCAGCATTTT. Translation: CASSLVRGGNQPQHF.

This clonotype was recorded a few times. The chain employs TRBV2 and TRBJ1-5, with D possibly TRBD1 on 5 matching bases. Germline loops: CDR1 SNHLY, CDR2 FYNNEI. The CDR3 sequence is 13 residues long. V lost 7 bases to trimming and J lost 6 bases, with 13 bases between them. The CDR3 is CASNSGRRQPQHF. The CDR3 bases are TGTGCCAGCAATTCGGGGCGTCGTCAGCCCCAGCATTTT.

This clonotype has at least ten counts. This chain connects TRBV4-2 to TRBJ2-3, with D possibly being TRBD2 (6 bases). V was trimmed by 1 base and J by 4 bases, leaving 15 bases between them. The CDR3 is 16 amino acids. Germline assignment: CDR1 LGHNA and CDR2 YNFKEQ. The CDR3 reads CASSQGKRAGADTQYF. CDR3 sequence (DNA): TGTGCCAGCAGCCAAGGCAAGCGGGCCGGCGCAGATACGCAGTATTTT.

Ten or more counts support this clonotype. The J gene is TRBJ2-1, the V gene TRBV29-1; no definite D call. The V end was cut by 2 bases, the J end by 8 bases, with 13 bases between. Germline V gene lookup returns CDR1 SQVTM and CDR2 ANQGSEA. This CDR3 spans 13 amino acids. CDR3 residues: CSVEHPPWDEQFF. The CDR3 nucleotides are TGCAGCGTTGAACACCCGCCCTGGGATGAGCAGTTCTTC.